These 3 T cell receptor beta chains came from one sample sequenced in a study of cytomegalovirus exposure and HLA in healthy donors. A multiplex PCR was run with 60 Vbeta primers and 13 Jbeta primers. Produced via immunoSEQ multiplex PCR; TCRdb's table is partial and in-frame only. The sample includes over 150,000 clones, over 70% of them seen just once. The sequenced material came from PBMCs. These receptors were taken from a woman in her forties or fifties in good health and CMV-seropositive.

The chain recombines TRBV7-9 with TRBJ2-7; 12 bases agree with TRBD2. Looked up from germline, CDR1 is SEHNR and CDR2 is FQNEAQ (reference sequence). The V gene end was trimmed by 6 bases and the J gene end by 4 bases; junction bases not matched to a gene: 4. The CDR3 runs to 14 residues. The CDR3 sequence: CASSFGLAGYEQYF. The CDR3 DNA follows: TGTGCCAGCAGTTTCGGACTAGCGGGATACGAGCAGTACTTC.

The chain is built from TRBV19 and TRBJ2-1, with 8 bases identical to TRBD1. Germline V gives CDR1 LNHDA, CDR2 SQIVND (reference sequence). The CDR3 has 13 residues. With 7 bases clipped from V and 7 bases from J, the junction kept 6 bases outside the gene matches. CDR3 sequence reads: CASMQGAINEQFF. In nucleotides, the CDR3 is TGTGCCAGTATGCAGGGGGCGATAAATGAGCAGTTCTTC.

This rearrangement joins TRBV13 to TRBJ1-1; no definite D call. This CDR3 has 13 residues. V was trimmed by 6 bases and J by 1 base, leaving 9 bases between them. Germline V gene lookup returns CDR1 PRHDT and CDR2 FYEKMQ (reference sequence). CDR3 residues: CASSTRGNTEAFF. DNA of the CDR3: TGTGCCAGCAGTACACGGGGGAACACTGAAGCTTTCTTT.